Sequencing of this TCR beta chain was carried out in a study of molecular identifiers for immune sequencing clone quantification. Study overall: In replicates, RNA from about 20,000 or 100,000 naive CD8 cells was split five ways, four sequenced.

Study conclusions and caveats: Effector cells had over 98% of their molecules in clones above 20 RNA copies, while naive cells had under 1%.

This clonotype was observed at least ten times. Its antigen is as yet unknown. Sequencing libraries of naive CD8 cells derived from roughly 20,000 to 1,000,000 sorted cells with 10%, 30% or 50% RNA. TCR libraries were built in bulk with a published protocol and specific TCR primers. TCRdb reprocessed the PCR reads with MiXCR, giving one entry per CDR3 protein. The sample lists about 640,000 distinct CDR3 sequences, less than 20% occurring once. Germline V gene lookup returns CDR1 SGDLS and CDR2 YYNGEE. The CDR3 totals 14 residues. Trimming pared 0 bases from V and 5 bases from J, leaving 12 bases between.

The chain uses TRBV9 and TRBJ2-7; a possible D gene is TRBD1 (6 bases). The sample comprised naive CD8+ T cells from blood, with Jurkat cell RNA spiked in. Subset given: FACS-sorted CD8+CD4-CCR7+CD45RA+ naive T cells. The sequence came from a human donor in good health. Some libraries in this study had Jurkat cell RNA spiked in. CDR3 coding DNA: TGTGCCAGCAGCGTAGAAGGCAGGGACAACGAGCAGTACTTC. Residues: CASSVEGRDNEQYF.